This TCR beta chain was identified in a study of technical replicates of blood from a few donors. Method: immunoSEQ multiplex PCR; TCRdb's copy keeps in-frame clones and lacks some. Among just over 95,000 clones listed, more than 90% were seen once. A few counts support this clone. V gave up 2 bases and J gave up 0 bases, with 10 bases separating them. This CDR3 region has 15 residues. CDR1 is MNHEY, CDR2 SMNVEV, per germline (reference sequence). The TCR was taken from a human donor in good health. V usage is TRBV27 and J usage is TRBJ1-1; D perhaps matches TRBD1 (5 bases). The sequencing sample was made of T cells isolated from PBMCs. Here the CDR3 reads CASSLGGGLNTEAFF. CDR3 nucleotide sequence: TGTGCCAGCAGTTTAGGCGGGGGACTGAACACTGAAGCTTTCTTT.